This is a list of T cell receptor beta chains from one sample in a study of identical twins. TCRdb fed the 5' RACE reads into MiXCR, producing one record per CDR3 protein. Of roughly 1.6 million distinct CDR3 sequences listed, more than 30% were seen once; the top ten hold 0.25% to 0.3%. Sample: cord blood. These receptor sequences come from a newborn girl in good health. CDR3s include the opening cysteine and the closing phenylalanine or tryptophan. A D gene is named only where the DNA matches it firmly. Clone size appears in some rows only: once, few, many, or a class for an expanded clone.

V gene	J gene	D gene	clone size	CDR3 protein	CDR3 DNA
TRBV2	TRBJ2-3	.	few	CASSEWVTRATDTQYF	TGTGCCAGCAGTGAATGGGTGACTAGAGCCACAGATACGCAGTATTTT
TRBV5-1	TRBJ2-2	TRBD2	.	CASSWEREYTGELFF	TGCGCCAGCAGCTGGGAGCGGGAGTACACCGGGGAGCTGTTTTTT
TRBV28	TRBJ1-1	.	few	CASSASVNTEAFF	TGTGCCAGCAGTGCCAGTGTGAACACTGAAGCTTTCTTT
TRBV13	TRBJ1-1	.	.	CASTQVGVPFF	TGTGCCAGCACCCAAGTGGGTGTACCTTTCTTT
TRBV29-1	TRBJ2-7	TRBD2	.	CSVEKASGRGEQYF	TGCAGCGTTGAGAAGGCTAGCGGGAGGGGTGAGCAGTACTTC
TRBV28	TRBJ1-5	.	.	CASRPVTYSNQPQHF	TGTGCCAGCAGGCCAGTCACTTATAGCAATCAGCCCCAGCATTTT
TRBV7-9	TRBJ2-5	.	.	CASSLAQAGVQETQYF	TGTGCCAGCAGCTTAGCTCAGGCAGGGGTCCAAGAGACCCAGTACTTC
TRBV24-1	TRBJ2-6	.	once	CATSDMQEGISGANVLTF	TGTGCCACCAGTGATATGCAGGAAGGAATCTCTGGGGCCAACGTCCTGACTTTC
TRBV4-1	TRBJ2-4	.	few	CASRGRAKNIQYF	TGCGCCAGCAGGGGTCGAGCCAAAAACATTCAGTACTTC
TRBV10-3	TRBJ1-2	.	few	CATSGRHGYTF	TGTGCCACCAGTGGCAGACATGGCTACACCTTC
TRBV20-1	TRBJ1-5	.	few	CSARGEGNQPQHF	TGCAGTGCTAGAGGGGAGGGCAATCAGCCCCAGCATTTT
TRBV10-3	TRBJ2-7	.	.	CAISEENSYEQYF	TGTGCCATCAGTGAGGAGAACTCCTACGAGCAGTACTTC
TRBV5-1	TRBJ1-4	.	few	CASSLAGGGSEKLFF	TGCGCCAGCAGCTTGGCCGGGGGAGGGTCCGAAAAACTGTTTTTT
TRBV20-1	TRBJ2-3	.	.	CSAIQRTDTQYF	TGCAGTGCTATTCAGCGGACAGATACGCAGTATTTT
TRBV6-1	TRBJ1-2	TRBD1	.	CASSGTVQSYTF	TGTGCCAGCAGCGGGACAGTCCAAAGCTACACCTTC
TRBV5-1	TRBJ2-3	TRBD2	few	CASSSQTSGGSDTQYF	TGCGCCAGCAGCTCCCAAACTAGCGGGGGGTCAGATACGCAGTATTTT
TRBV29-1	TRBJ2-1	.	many	CSALSSSYNEQFF	TGCAGCGCCCTCTCTAGCTCCTACAATGAGCAGTTCTTC
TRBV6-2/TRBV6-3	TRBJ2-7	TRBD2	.	CASSYLRIGPFHASSGIKNEQYF	TGTGCCAGCAGTTACTTACGTATTGGGCCCTTCCACGCTTCTAGCGGTATTAAGAACGAGCAGTACTTC
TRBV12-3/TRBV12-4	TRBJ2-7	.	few	CASTQAVGYEQYF	TGTGCCAGCACCCAGGCGGTGGGCTACGAGCAGTACTTC
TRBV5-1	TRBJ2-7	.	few	CASSLAGLPYEQYF	TGCGCCAGCAGCTTGGCCGGACTACCTTACGAGCAGTACTTC
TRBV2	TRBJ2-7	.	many	CASSEPGTYEQYF	TGTGCCAGCAGTGAACCTGGGACCTACGAGCAGTACTTC
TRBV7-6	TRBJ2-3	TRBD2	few	CASSLSGTTQTDTQYF	TGTGCCAGCAGCCTCTCCGGGACTACACAAACAGATACGCAGTATTTT
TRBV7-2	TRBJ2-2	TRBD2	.	CASSSAGGQTGELFF	TGTGCCAGCAGCTCAGCGGGGGGGCAGACCGGGGAGCTGTTTTTT
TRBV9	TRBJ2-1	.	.	CASSVGTGGEQFF	TGTGCCAGCAGCGTAGGGACTGGCGGTGAGCAGTTCTTC
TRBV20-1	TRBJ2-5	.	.	CSARTTADQETQYF	TGCAGTGCTAGGACCACCGCGGACCAAGAGACCCAGTACTTC
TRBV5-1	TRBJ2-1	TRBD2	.	CASSPGTSGGEQFF	TGCGCCAGCAGCCCCGGGACTAGCGGAGGTGAGCAGTTCTTC
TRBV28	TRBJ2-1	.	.	CAIGTIPGYNEQFF	TGTGCCATCGGAACTATTCCGGGCTACAATGAGCAGTTCTTC
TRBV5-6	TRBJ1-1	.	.	CASSLNTYEAFF	TGTGCCAGCAGCCTCAACACCTATGAAGCTTTCTTT
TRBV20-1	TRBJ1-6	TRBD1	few	CSARERAGGNSPLHF	TGCAGTGCTAGAGAGAGGGCAGGGGGAAATTCACCCCTCCACTTT
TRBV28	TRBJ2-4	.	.	CASSWERHLAKNIQYF	TGTGCCAGCAGTTGGGAGAGACATTTAGCCAAAAACATTCAGTACTTC
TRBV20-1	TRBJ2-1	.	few	CSASSLSEEGRFF	TGCAGTGCTTCATCTTTAAGCGAGGAGGGTCGGTTCTTC
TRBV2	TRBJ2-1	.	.	CASSESVSYNEQFF	TGTGCCAGCAGTGAATCGGTTTCCTACAATGAGCAGTTCTTC
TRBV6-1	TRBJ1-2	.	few	CASSEGRAAYGYTF	TGTGCCAGCAGTGAAGGCAGGGCAGCCTATGGCTACACCTTC
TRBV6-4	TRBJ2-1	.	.	CASSELGRGSYNEQFF	TGTGCCAGCAGTGAGTTGGGCAGGGGCTCCTACAATGAGCAGTTCTTC
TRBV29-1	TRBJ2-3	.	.	CSVRPGPSGDTQYF	TGCAGCGTTCGACCGGGACCGTCGGGAGATACGCAGTATTTT
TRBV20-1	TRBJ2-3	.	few	CSARDWSSTDTQYF	TGCAGTGCTAGAGATTGGTCTAGCACAGATACGCAGTATTTT
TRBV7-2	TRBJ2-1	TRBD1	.	CASSLVFGQGAGVQFF	TGTGCCAGCAGCTTAGTGTTTGGACAGGGGGCGGGTGTGCAGTTCTTC
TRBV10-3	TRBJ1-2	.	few	CAISVVHRDNYGYTF	TGTGCCATCAGTGTAGTCCACAGGGATAACTATGGCTACACCTTC
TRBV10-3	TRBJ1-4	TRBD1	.	CAISVGQGRNEKLFF	TGTGCCATCAGTGTCGGACAGGGCAGGAATGAAAAACTGTTTTTT